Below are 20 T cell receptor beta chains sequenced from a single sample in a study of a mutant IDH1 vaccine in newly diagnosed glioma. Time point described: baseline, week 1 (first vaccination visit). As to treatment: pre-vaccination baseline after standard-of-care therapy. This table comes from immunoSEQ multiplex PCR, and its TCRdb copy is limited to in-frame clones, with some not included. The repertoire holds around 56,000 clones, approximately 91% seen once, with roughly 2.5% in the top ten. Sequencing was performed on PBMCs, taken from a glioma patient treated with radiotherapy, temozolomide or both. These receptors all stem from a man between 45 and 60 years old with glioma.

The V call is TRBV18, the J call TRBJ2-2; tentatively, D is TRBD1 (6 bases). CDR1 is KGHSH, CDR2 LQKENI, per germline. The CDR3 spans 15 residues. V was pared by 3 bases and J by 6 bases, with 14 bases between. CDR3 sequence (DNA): TGTGCCAGCTCACCCGACAGGATTTTACCCGGGGAGCTGTTTTTT. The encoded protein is CASSPDRILPGELFF.

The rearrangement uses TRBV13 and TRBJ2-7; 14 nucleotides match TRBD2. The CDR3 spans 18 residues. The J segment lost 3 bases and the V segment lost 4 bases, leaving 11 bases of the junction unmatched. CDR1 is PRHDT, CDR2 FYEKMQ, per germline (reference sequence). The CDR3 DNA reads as TGTGCCAGCAGCTCGGGGACTAGCGGGAGCTCCGTTAGCTACGAGCAGTACTTC. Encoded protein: CASSSGTSGSSVSYEQYF.

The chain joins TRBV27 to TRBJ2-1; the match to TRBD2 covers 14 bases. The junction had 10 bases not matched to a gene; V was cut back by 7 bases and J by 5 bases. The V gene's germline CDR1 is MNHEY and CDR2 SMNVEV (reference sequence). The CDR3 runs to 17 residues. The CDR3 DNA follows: TGTGCCAGCACTATCCGAGGACTAGCGGGAGGACACAATGAGCAGTTCTTC. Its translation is CASTIRGLAGGHNEQFF.

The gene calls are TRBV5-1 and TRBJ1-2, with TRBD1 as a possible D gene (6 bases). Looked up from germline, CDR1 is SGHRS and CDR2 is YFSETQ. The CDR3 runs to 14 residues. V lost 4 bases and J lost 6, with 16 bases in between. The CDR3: CASSPGQPVNGYTF. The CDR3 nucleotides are TGCGCCAGCAGCCCAGGACAGCCTGTAAATGGCTACACCTTC.

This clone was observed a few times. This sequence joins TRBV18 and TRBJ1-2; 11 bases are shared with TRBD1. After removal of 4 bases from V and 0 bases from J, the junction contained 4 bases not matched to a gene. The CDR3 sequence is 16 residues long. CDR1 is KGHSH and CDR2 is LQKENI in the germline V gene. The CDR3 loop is CASSQGQGESNYGYTF. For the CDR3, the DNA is TGTGCCAGCTCACAGGGACAGGGGGAGTCTAACTATGGCTACACCTTC.

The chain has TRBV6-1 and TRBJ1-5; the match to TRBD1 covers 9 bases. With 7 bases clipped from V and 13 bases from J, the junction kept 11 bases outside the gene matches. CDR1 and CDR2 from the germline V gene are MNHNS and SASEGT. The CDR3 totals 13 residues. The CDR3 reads CASTEGGTGRQHF. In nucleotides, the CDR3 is TGTGCCAGCACCGAAGGTGGGACAGGGCGACAGCATTTT.

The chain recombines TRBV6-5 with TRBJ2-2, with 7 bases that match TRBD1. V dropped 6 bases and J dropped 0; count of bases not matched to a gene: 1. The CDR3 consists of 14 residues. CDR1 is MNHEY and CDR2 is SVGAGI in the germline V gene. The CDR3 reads CASRTGPNTGELFF. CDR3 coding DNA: TGTGCCAGCAGGACAGGGCCGAACACCGGGGAGCTGTTTTTT.

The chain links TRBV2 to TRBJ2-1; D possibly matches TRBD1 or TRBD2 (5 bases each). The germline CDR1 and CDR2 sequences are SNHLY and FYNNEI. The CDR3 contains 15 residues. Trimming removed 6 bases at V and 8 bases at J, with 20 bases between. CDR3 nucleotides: TGTGCCAGCAGCGGGGACCATCCTCACGTAGATGAGCAGTTCTTC. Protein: CASSGDHPHVDEQFF.

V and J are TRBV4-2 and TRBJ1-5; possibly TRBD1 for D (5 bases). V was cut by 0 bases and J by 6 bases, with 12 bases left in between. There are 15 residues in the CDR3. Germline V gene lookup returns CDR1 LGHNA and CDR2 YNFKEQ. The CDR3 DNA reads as TGTGCCAGCAGCCAAGATAGGACATCTGGTCAGCCCCAGCATTTT. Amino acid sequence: CASSQDRTSGQPQHF.

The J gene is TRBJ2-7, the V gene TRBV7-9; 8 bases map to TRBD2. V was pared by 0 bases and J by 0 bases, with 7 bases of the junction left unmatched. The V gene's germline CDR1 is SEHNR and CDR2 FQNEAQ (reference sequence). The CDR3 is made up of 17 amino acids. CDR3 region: CASSLARLAPSSYEQYF. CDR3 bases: TGTGCCAGCAGCTTAGCGCGACTAGCGCCGAGCTCCTACGAGCAGTACTTC.

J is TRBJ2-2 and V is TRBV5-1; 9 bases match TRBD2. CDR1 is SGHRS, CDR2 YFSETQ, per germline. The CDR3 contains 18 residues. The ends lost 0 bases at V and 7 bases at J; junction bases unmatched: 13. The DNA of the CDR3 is TGCGCCAGCAGCTTGGGTGGAGCCGCGGGAGGGCCAGGCGGGGAGCTGTTTTTT. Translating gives CASSLGGAAGGPGGELFF. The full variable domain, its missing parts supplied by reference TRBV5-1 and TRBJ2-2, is KAGVTQTPRYLIKTRGQQVTLSCSPISGHRSVSWYQQTPGQGLQFLFEYFSETQRNKGNFPGRFSGRQFSNSRSEMNVSTLELGDSALYLCASSLGGAAGGPGGELFFGEGSRLTVL.

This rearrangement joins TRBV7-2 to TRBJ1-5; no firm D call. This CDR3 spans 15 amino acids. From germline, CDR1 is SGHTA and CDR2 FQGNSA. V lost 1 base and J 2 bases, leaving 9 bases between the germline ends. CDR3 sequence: CASSLGFGGNQPQHF. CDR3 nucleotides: TGTGCCAGCAGCTTAGGATTCGGGGGCAATCAGCCCCAGCATTTT.

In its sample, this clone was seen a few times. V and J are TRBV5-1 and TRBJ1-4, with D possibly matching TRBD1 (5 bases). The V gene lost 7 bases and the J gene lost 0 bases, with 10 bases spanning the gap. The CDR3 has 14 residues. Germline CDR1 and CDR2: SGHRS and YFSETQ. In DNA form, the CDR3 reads TGCGCCAGCGGCGACAGTCCAACTAATGAAAAACTGTTTTTT. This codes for CASGDSPTNEKLFF.

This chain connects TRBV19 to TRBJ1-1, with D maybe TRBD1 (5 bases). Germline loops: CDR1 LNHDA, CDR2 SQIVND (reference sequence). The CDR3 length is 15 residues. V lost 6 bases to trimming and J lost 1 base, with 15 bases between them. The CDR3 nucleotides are TGTGCCAGTAGGATCCAAGGGGAGGGGAACACTGAAGCTTTCTTT. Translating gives CASRIQGEGNTEAFF.

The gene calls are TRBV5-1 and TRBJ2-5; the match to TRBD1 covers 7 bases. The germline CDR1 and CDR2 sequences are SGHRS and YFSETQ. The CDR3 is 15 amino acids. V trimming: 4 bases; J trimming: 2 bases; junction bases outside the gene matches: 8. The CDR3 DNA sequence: TGCGCCAGCAGCCAAACGACAGGGTATCAAGAGACCCAGTACTTC. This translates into CASSQTTGYQETQYF.

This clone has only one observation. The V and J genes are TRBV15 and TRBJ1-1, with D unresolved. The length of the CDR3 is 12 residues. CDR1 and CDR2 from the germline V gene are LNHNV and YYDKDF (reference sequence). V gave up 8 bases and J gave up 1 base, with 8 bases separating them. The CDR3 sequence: CATSRQNTEAFF. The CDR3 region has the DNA TGTGCCACCTCTCGTCAGAACACTGAAGCTTTCTTT.

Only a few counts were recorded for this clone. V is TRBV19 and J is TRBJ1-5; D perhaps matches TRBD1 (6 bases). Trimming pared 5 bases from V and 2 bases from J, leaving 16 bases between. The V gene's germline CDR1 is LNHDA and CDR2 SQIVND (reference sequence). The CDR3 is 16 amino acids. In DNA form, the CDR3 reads TGTGCCAGTAGTGGGGTAATGGGGGGCGGCAATCAGCCCCAGCATTTT. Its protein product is CASSGVMGGGNQPQHF.

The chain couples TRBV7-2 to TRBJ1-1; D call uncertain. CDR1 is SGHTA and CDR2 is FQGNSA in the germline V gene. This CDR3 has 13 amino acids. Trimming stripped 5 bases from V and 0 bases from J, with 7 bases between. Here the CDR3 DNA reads TGTGCCAGCAGCCCCTCCCTGAACACTGAAGCTTTCTTT. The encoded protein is CASSPSLNTEAFF.

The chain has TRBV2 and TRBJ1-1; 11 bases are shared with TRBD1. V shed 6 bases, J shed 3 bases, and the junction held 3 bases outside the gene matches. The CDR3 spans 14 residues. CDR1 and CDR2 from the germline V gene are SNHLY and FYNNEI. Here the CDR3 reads CASRRGQGDTEAFF. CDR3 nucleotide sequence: TGTGCCAGCAGGCGGGGACAGGGGGACACTGAAGCTTTCTTT.

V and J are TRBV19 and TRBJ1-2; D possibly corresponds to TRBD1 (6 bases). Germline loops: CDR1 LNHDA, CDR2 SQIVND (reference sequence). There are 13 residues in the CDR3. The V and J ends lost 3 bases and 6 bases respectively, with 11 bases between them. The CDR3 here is CASSISRGDGYTF. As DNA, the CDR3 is TGTGCCAGTAGTATTTCCAGGGGAGATGGCTACACCTTC.